These 2 T cell receptor beta chains originate from one sample sequenced in a study of T cells in Graves' hyperthyroidism and ophthalmopathy. Amplified TCR beta CDR3 regions came from RNA transcripts. The primer set for the first-round RT-PCR of the TCR CDR3 was HTBI. TCRdb re-called the multiplex PCR reads through MiXCR, storing one row per CDR3 protein. The sample gives 370,000 or so distinct CDR3 sequences, approximately 13% of which show up once; about a fifth is in the top ten. Sequencing was done on a sample of blood. These TCRs come from a man aged 25-40 years with Graves' hyperthyroidism that later progressed to Graves' ophthalmopathy.

This clonotype was seen repeatedly, ten times or more. V gene TRBV28 combines with J gene TRBJ1-4, with D unresolved. V was pared by 6 bases and J by 8 bases, with 13 bases between. The CDR3 covers 13 residues. In germline, CDR1 is MDHEN, CDR2 SYDVKM. DNA of the CDR3: TGTGCCAGCAGGAAGGCAACGAGGGAAAAACTGTTTTTT. It is translated as CASRKATREKLFF.

At least ten counts were recorded for this clonotype. The chain links TRBV3-1 to TRBJ1-4, with 7 bases fitting TRBD1. CDR1 is LGHDT, CDR2 YNNKEL, per germline (reference sequence). With 5 bases clipped from V and 0 bases from J, the junction kept 3 bases outside the gene matches. The CDR3 has 15 residues. The CDR3 DNA sequence: TGTGCCAGCAGCTTCAGGGGGACAACTAATGAAAAACTGTTTTTT. Protein product: CASSFRGTTNEKLFF. Combining the CDR3 with reference TRBV3-1 and TRBJ1-4 gives the whole variable domain DTAVSQTPKYLVTQMGNDKSIKCEQNLGHDTMYWYKQDSKKFLKIMFSYNNKELIINETVPNRFSPKSPDKAHLNLHINSLELGDSAVYFCASSFRGTTNEKLFFGSGTQLSVL.